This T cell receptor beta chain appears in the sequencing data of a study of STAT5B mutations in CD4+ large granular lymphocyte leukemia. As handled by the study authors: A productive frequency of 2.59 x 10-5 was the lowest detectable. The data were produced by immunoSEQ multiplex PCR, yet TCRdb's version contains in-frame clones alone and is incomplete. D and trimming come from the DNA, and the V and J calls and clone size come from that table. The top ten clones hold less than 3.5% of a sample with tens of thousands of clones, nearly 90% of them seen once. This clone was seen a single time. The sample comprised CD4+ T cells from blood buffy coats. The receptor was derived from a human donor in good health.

The DNA for the CDR3 is TGTGCCAGTAGTATTCTGGGTCTGTCCCCTAGCACAGATACGCAGTATTTT. Its protein is CASSILGLSPSTDTQYF. The chain combines TRBV19 with TRBJ2-3; unclear D gene. Germline V gives CDR1 LNHDA, CDR2 SQIVND (reference sequence). This CDR3 is 17 amino acids long. Trimming cost V 3 bases and J 0 bases, with 16 bases left between them.